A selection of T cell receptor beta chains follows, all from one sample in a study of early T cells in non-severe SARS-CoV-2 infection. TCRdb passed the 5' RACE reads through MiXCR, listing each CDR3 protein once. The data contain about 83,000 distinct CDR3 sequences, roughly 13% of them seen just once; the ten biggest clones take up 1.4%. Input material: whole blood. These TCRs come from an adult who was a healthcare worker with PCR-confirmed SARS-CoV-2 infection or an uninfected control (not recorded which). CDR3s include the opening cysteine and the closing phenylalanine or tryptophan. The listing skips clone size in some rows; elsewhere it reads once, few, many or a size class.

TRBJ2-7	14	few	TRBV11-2	CASSIRRGGYEQYF
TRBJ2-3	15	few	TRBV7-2	CASGHPTGTTDTQYF
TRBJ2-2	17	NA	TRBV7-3	CASSLVAGAPNTGELFF
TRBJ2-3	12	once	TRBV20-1	CSARNGGDTQYF
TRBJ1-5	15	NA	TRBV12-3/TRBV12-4	CATGISGRRNQPQHF
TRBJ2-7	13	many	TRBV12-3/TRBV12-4	CASKSRATEEQYF
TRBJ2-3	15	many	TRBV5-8	CASSTLGRPTDTQYF
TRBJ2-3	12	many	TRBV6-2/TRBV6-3	CASSWTRGTQYF
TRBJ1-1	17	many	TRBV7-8	CASSLVPRAGVNTEAFF
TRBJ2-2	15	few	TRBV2	CASSDVAGDTGELFF
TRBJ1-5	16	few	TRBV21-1	CANTRDAPFGNQPQHF
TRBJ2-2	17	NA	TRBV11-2	CASSRTSGGSNTGELFF
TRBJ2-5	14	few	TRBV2	CASSPRTGEETQYF
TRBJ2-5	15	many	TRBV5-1	CASESGQGAQETQYF
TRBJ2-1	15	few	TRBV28	CASSPSGGSYNEQFF